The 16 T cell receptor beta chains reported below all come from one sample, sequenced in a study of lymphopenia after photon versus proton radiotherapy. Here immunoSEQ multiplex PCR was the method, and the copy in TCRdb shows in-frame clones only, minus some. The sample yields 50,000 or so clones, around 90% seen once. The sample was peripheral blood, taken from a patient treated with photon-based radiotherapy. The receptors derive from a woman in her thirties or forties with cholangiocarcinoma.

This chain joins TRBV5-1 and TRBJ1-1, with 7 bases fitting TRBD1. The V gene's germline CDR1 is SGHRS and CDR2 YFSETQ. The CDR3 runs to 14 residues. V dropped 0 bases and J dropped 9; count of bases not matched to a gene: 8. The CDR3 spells CASSLEPRDSKAFF. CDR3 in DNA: TGCGCCAGCAGCTTGGAGCCCCGGGACAGTAAAGCTTTCTTT.

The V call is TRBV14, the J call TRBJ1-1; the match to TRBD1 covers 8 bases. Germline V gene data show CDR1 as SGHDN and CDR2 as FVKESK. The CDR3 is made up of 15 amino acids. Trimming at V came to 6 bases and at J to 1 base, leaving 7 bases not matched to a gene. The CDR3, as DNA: TGTGCCAGCAGGACCAAACAGGGGGAGAACACTGAAGCTTTCTTT. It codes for CASRTKQGENTEAFF.

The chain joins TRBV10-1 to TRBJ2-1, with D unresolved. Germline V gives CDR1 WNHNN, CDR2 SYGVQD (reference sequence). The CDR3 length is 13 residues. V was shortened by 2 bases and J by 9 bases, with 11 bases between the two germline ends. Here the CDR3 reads CASSEGRTTEQFF. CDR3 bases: TGCGCCAGCAGTGAGGGGCGCACAACTGAGCAGTTCTTC.

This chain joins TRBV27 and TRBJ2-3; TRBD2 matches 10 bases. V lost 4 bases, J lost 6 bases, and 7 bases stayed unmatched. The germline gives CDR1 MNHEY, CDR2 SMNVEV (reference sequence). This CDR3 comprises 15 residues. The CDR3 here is CASSSKRGGRDTQYF. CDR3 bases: TGTGCCAGCAGTTCTAAGCGGGGGGGCCGTGATACGCAGTATTTT.

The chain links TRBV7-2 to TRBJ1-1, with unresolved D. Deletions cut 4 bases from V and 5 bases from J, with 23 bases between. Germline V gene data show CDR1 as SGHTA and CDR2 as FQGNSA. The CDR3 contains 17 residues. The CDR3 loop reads CASSSPPVGMAGTEAFF. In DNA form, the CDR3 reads TGTGCCAGCAGCTCCCCCCCGGTGGGAATGGCGGGGACTGAAGCTTTCTTT. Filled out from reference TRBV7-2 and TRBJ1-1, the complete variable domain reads GAGVSQSPSNKVTEKGKDVELRCDPISGHTALYWYRQSLGQGLEFLIYFQGNSAPDKSGLPSDRFSAERTGGSVSTLTIQRTQQEDSAVYLCASSSPPVGMAGTEAFFGQGTRLTVV.

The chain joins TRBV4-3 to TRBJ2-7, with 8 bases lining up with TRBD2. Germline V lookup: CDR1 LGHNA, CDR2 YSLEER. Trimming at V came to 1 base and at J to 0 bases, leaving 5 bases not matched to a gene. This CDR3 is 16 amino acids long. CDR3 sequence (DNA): TGCGCCAGCAGCCAAGGGCCGGGACTAGACTCCTACGAGCAGTACTTC. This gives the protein CASSQGPGLDSYEQYF.

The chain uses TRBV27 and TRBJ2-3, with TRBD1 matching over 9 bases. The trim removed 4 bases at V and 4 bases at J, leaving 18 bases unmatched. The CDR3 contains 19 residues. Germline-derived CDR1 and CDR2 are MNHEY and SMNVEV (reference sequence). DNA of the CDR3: TGTGCCAGCAGTTCCTCCCGGACAGGGGAGGAAGTTAACGCAGATACGCAGTATTTT. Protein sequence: CASSSSRTGEEVNADTQYF.

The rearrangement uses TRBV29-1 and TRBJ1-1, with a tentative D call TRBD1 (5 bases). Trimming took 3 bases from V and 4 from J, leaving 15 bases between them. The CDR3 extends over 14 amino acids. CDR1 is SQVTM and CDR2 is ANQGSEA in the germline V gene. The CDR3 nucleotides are TGCAGCGTTGAGAGCCAGGGAATGGGCACTGAAGCTTTCTTT. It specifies CSVESQGMGTEAFF.

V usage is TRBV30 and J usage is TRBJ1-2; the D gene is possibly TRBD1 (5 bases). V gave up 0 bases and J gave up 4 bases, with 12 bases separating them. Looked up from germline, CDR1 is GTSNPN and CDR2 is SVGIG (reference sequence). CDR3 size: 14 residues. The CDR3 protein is CAWSVRAGTYGYTF. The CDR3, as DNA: TGTGCCTGGAGTGTAAGGGCAGGGACCTATGGCTACACCTTC.

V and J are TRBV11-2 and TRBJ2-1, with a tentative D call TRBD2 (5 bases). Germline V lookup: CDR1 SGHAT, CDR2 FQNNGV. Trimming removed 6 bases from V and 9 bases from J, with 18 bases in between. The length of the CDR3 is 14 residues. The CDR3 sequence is CASRRVGPAAEQFF. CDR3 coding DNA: TGTGCCAGCAGGAGGGTAGGACCAGCGGCTGAGCAGTTCTTC.

The CDR3 sequence is CASTFTGGLSNQPQHF. Written as DNA, the CDR3 is TGCGCCAGCACCTTTACAGGGGGCTTAAGCAATCAGCCCCAGCATTTT. The chain joins TRBV5-1 to TRBJ1-5; 9 positions match TRBD1. Trimming took 6 bases from V and 1 from J; bases not matched to a gene: 8. Germline V lookup: CDR1 SGHRS, CDR2 YFSETQ. The length of the CDR3 is 16 residues.

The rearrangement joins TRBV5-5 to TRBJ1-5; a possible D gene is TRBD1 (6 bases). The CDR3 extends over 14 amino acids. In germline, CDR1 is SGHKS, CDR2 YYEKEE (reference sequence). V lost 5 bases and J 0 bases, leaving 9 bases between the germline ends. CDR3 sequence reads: CASSTGTSNQPQHF. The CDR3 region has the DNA TGTGCCAGCAGTACAGGGACTAGCAATCAGCCCCAGCATTTT.

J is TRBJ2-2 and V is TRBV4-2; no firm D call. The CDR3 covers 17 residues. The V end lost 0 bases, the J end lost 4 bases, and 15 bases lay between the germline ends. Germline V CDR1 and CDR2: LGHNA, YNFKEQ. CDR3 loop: CASSQDSTGYGTGELFF. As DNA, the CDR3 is TGTGCCAGCAGCCAAGATAGTACGGGCTACGGCACCGGGGAGCTGTTTTTT.

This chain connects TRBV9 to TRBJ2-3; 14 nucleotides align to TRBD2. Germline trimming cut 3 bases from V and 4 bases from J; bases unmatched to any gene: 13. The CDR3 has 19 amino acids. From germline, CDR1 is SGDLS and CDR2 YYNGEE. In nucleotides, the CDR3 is TGTGCCAGCAGCGCACCCTCCGGGACTAGCGGGGGTCGGGCAGATACGCAGTATTTT. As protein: CASSAPSGTSGGRADTQYF.

The CDR3 nucleotides read TGTGCCAGCAGTGAACTGGACAGGGCCTACGAGCAGTACTTC. It specifies CASSELDRAYEQYF. V and J are TRBV6-1 and TRBJ2-7, with TRBD1 matching over 8 bases. V trimming: 2 bases; J trimming: 2 bases; junction bases outside the gene matches: 2. Germline V CDR1 and CDR2: MNHNS, SASEGT. CDR3 length: 14 residues.

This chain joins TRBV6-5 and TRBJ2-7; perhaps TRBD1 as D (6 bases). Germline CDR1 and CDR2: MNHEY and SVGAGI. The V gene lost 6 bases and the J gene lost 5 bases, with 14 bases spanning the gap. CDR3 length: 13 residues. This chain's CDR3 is CASRRDTSNEQYF. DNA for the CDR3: TGTGCCAGCAGACGGGACACTTCTAACGAGCAGTACTTC.